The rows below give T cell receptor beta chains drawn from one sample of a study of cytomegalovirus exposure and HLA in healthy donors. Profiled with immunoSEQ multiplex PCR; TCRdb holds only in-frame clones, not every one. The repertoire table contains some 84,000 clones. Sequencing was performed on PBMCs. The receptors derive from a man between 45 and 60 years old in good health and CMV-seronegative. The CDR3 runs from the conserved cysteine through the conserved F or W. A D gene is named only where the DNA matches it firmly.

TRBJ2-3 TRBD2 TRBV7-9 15 TGTGCCAGCAGCCAGGGAGGGCTAGCTGTAGATACGCAGTATTTT CASSQGGLAVDTQYF
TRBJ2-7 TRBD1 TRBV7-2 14 TGTGCCAGCAGCTCAAGACAGGGGGCTGACGAGCAGTACTTC CASSSRQGADEQYF
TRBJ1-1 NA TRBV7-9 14 TGTGCCAGCAGCCTGGGGGGGGCATTCGCTGAAGCTTTCTTT CASSLGGAFAEAFF
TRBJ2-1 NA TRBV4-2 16 TGTGCCAGCAGCCAAGATCCCACCTCAGATTACAATGAGCAGTTCTTC CASSQDPTSDYNEQFF
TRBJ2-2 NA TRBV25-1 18 TGTGCCAGCAGTGTTGGTGTAGGTGGCGGGGAGCACACCGGGGAGCTGTTTTTT CASSVGVGGGEHTGELFF
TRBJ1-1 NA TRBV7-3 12 TGTGCCAGCAGTACAGGTAACACTGAAGCTTTCTTT CASSTGNTEAFF
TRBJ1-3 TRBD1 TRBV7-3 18 TGTGCCAGCAGCTTCTCCAGAGGAGGACAGGGCACTGGAAACACCATATATTTT CASSFSRGGQGTGNTIYF
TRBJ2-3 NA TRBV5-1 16 TGCGCCAGCAGCCAGCAAGGGGTGGTCACGGCAGATACGCAGTATTTT CASSQQGVVTADTQYF
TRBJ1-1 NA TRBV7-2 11 TGTGCCAGCAGCATGACAGCAGAAGCTTTCTTT CASSMTAEAFF
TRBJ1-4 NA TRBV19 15 TGTGCCAGTAGTCTGGCGACTACAACTAATGAAAAACTGTTTTTT CASSLATTTNEKLFF
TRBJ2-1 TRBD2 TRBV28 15 TGTGCCAGCAGTTCACTAGCGGGGGGAGTCGATGAGCAGTTCTTC CASSSLAGGVDEQFF
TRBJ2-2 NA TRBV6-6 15 TGTGCCAGCAGTTACAGGGGCAGGAGCACCGGGGAGCTGTTTTTT CASSYRGRSTGELFF
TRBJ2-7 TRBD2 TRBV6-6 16 TGTGCCAGCAGTCCCTTGGGCCAACGAGCGGGATACGAGCAGTACTTC CASSPLGQRAGYEQYF
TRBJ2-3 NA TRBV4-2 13 TGTGCCAGCAGCCAGGAAAGGGGAGATACGCAGTATTTT CASSQERGDTQYF
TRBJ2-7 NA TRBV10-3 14 TGTGCCATCAGTGAGTCCGTCACAGAGCACGAGCAGTACTTC CAISESVTEHEQYF
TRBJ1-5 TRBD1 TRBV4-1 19 TGCGCCAGCAGCCAAGATCCAGGGACAGGGGGTTATAGCAATCAGCCCCAGCATTTT CASSQDPGTGGYSNQPQHF
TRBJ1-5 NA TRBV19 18 TGTGCCACGGGGAGGACGGGAAGGGTATCGGATAGCAATCAGCCCCAGCATTTT CATGRTGRVSDSNQPQHF
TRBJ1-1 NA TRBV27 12 TGTGCCAGCCATCGCAGGGACACTGAAGCTTTCTTT CASHRRDTEAFF
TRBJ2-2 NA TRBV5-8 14 TGTGCCAGCAGCCGTCAGGCTAACACCGGGGAGCTGTTTTTT CASSRQANTGELFF
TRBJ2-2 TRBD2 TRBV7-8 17 TGTGCCAGCAGCTTAGAAGGTGGGGGGGGAAACACCGGGGAGCTGTTTTTT CASSLEGGGGNTGELFF
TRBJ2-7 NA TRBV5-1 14 TGCGCCAGCAGCTCATACCTTAGCTCCTACGAGCAGTACTTC CASSSYLSSYEQYF
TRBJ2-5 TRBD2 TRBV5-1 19 TGCGCCAGCAGCTCTAGCTGGCCCACTAGCGGGGGACCTCAAGAGACCCAGTACTTC CASSSSWPTSGGPQETQYF
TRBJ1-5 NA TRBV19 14 TGTGCCAGTAGTACCGGACAGCTCAATCAGCCCCAGCATTTT CASSTGQLNQPQHF
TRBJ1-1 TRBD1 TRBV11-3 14 TGTGCCAGCAGCTCGAGGACAGGGAACACTGAAGCTTTCTTT CASSSRTGNTEAFF
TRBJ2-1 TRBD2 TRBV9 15 TGTGCCAGCAGCCCTTCCGGGACTAGCGAACCCGAGCAGTTCTTC CASSPSGTSEPEQFF
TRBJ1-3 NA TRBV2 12 TGTGCCAGCAGTGATTTCGGGGACACCATATATTTT CASSDFGDTIYF
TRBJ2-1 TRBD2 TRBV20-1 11 TGCAGTGCCCGGGGGGAGAATGAGCAGTTCTTC CSARGENEQFF
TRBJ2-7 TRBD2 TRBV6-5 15 TGTGCCAGCAGTTCCCTAGCGGGGGGACCCTACGAGCAGTACTTC CASSSLAGGPYEQYF
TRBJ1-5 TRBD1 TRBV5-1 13 TGCGCCAGCAGCCCGACAGGGCATCAGCCCCAGCATTTT CASSPTGHQPQHF
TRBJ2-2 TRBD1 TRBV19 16 TGTGCCAGTAGTATCCAACAGGGGGCGGACACCGGGGAGCTGTTTTTT CASSIQQGADTGELFF
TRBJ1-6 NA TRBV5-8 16 TGTGCCAGCAGCTTGTCTACAGCCCCCGCTTTGTCACCCCTCCACTTT CASSLSTAPALSPLHF
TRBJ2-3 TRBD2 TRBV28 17 TGTGCCAGCAGCTACGGGACTAGCGGGGGAGACACAGATACGCAGTATTTT CASSYGTSGGDTDTQYF
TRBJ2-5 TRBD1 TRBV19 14 TGTGCCAGTAGTATCGGACAGGTTAAGGGGACCCAGTACTTC CASSIGQVKGTQYF
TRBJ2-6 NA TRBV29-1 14 TGCAGCGTGCGGCCAGGGTCAGGGGCCAACGTCCTGACTTTC CSVRPGSGANVLTF
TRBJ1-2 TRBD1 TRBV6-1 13 TGTGCCAGCAGTATCAGGGGGGTCGGGGGCTACACCTTC CASSIRGVGGYTF
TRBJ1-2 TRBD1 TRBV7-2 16 TGTGCCAGCAGCGCTACGAACAGGGGAGAGAGTTATGGCTACACCTTC CASSATNRGESYGYTF
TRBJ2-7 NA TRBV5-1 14 TGCGCCAGCAGCGCGGACAACAAACCCTACGAGCAGTACTTC CASSADNKPYEQYF
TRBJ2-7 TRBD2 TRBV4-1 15 TGCGCCAGCAGCCAGAGCGGGGGGAACGCCTACGAGCAGTACTTC CASSQSGGNAYEQYF
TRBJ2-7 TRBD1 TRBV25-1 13 TGTGCCAGCAGCACAGGGGGTGCCTACGAGCAGTACTTC CASSTGGAYEQYF
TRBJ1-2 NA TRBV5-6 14 TGTGCCACCGTTTTTGGAGGGTTCTACTATGGCTACACCTTC CATVFGGFYYGYTF
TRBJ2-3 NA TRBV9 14 TGTGCCAGCAGCGTAGTTCCGGGTTCAGATACGCAGTATTTT CASSVVPGSDTQYF
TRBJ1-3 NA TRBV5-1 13 TGCGCCAGCAGTTTTAACTCTGGAAACACCATATATTTT CASSFNSGNTIYF